The T cell receptor (beta chain) under discussion was sequenced for a study of Ad26.COV2.S vaccination and SARS-CoV-2 variants (dated by TCRdb to about 2021). Study-level background: Vaccine-arm donors were drawn from COV1001, a multicentre, randomized, double-blind, placebo-controlled phase I-IIa trial of Ad26.COV2.S in healthy adults. Ad26.COV2.S was administered intramuscularly at a dose of 5x10^10 or 1x10^11 viral particles, either as one shot or as two shots given 56 days apart. The specificity and breadth of SARS-CoV-2-reactive T cell receptors after Ad26.COV2.S vaccination were assessed by TCRbeta repertoire sequencing. The TCR-sequenced set comprised about 32 samples: approximately 19 Ad26.COV2.S vaccine recipients, 5 placebo recipients and 8 SARS-CoV-2 convalescent individuals. Trial participants were randomized into five groups of five: low-dose or high-dose Ad26.COV2.S given once or twice, or placebo on both occasions. Investigators did not know the trial group allocation while performing experiments and assessing outcomes.

Comments on this clone: Its antigen is currently not known. There are no base qualities to consult, and no much larger clone falls within one base.

General study outcomes and caveats: After vaccination, substantial breadth of spike-specific CD8+ and CD4+ T cell responses was reported. The authors noted that the TCR breadth and depth analyses may have underestimated total T cell responses. Ad26.COV2.S recipients had higher spike-specific TCR breadth than placebo recipients (P = 0.0014). Non-spike TCR breadth was comparable between vaccine and placebo recipients, consistent with the vaccine containing only spike. Comparing responses between vaccine doses or regimens was not something the study was powered to do.

The label giving this sample's treatment or condition can be read as: roughly 18 received Ad26.COV2.S at low or high dose, single or two shots; 5 received placebo; per-sample allocation not given. Repertoires of vaccine and placebo recipients were sequenced from samples taken on day 63 after the first injection. In Cohort 1b, about two dozen adults aged 18-55 years were enrolled at a single site in Boston, USA, between 29 July and 7 August 2020. Ad26.COV2.S was a replication-incompetent adenovirus type 26 vector that expressed a prefusion-stabilized SARS-CoV-2 spike protein derived from the original Wuhan strain. TCRbeta CDR3 regions were sequenced with the immunoSEQ Assay. After extraction, genomic DNA underwent amplification by bias-controlled multiplex PCR, followed by high-throughput sequencing. The source study handled its data this way. To quantify the absolute abundance of every unique TCRbeta CDR3 region, sequences were collapsed and filtered. Usable DNA was measured by amplifying reference genes present in all nucleated cells, and TCRbeta template counts were normalized to that usable DNA to estimate T cell fraction. Repertoire TCRs were annotated as SARS-CoV-2-specific when V gene, CDR3 amino acid sequence and J gene were exactly matched to a known reactive TCR set. The reference SARS-CoV-2 TCR set was obtained from MIRA and was filtered for enrichment in COVID-19-positive ImmuneCODE repertoires, whereby public or cross-reactive TCRs were removed. Drawing on the MIRA antigens, annotated TCRs were analysed further at the level of specific ORF or position within ORF. Breadth was defined as annotated unique rearrangements over total unique productive rearrangements; depth was the summed frequency of those rearrangements. Group comparisons of TCR breadth used two-sided Wilcoxon rank-sum tests. Here the immuneACCESS table is served through TCRdb, limited to in-frame sequences with V and J called. Missing clones are a known gap in these copies; in checked studies unresolved V genes cover under half, and the rest lacks a known reason. Clone size and V and J calls were adopted from that table, with D and trimming inferred from the DNA. This sample is represented by 250,000 or so clones; roughly 87% of them were singletons. Of the sample, less than 3.5% is held by the ten largest clones.

From cysteine to phenylalanine, the CDR3 is 12 amino acids long. Just the 36-base CDR3 DNA is kept, in frame starting at base 1. The germline V gene (reference sequence) supplies CDR1 LNHDA and CDR2 SQIVND. Trimming takes 6 bases from V and 9 bases from J, and the germline ends sit 12 bases apart. The input for sequencing was peripheral blood, taken in a trial of Ad26.COV2.S vaccine versus placebo. The TCR comes from a person between 18 and 65 years old who received the Ad26.COV2.S COVID-19 vaccine or a placebo. The V gene is TRBV19 and the J gene is TRBJ2-1, with the D call perhaps TRBD1 or TRBD2, each one matching 5 bases. The DNA sequence follows: TGTGCCAGTAGGGGAGCAGGGATTGAGCAGTTCTTC. The resulting protein is CASRGAGIEQFF. Outside the CDR3, residues come from the reference TRBV19 and TRBJ2-1 proteins, so the full variable domain is: DGGITQSPKYLFRKEGQNVTLSCEQNLNHDAMYWYRQDPGQGLRLIYYSQIVNDFQKGDIAEGYSVSREKKESFPLTVTSAQKNPTAFYLCASRGAGIEQFFGPGTRLTVL.